This TCR beta chain is drawn from a study of blood T cell repertoires in COVID-19. On the study more broadly: Samples representing acute and convalescent COVID-19 were sourced from the United States, Italy and Spain.

V lost 6 bases to trimming and J lost 7 bases; unmatched junction nucleotides: 4. The CDR3 runs to 13 residues. Original processing methods: Amplification with reference gene primers provided the estimates of nucleated cell counts. Clones were sequenced by immunoSEQ multiplex PCR, and TCRdb holds only the in-frame ones, with some missing. V and J calls plus clone size are reproduced from that table; the DNA served to infer D and trimming. Altogether approximately 300,000 clones are present, 89% being singletons, with the ten largest covering nearly 6.5%. V and J are TRBV12-3 or TRBV12-4 and TRBJ2-1, with 9 bases identical to TRBD2. The material sequenced was peripheral blood. This sequence originates from a man younger than 30 who had recovered from COVID-19. The CDR3 reads CASRRGGVNEQFF. The CDR3 region has the DNA TGTGCCAGCAGGCGGGGGGGGGTAAATGAGCAGTTCTTC.